The 7 T cell receptor beta chains below come from one sample, sequenced in a study of shared clonotypes between healthy human individuals. Profiling relied on immunoSEQ multiplex PCR, and the TCRdb table lists in-frame clones only, not all of them. This sample has 2 million or so clones, with approximately 95% found just once. Sequenced sample: naive CD4+ T cells sorted from blood. Stated subset: CD45RA+ positively selected. These receptors were obtained from a man aged 18 to 35 in good health.

The rearrangement uses TRBV5-4 and TRBJ2-5; D might be TRBD2 (6 bases). Germline V CDR1 and CDR2: SGHNT, YYREEE (reference sequence). The CDR3 totals 16 residues. V was cut by 0 bases and J by 1 base, with 13 bases left in between. Here the CDR3 reads CASSLGVERAQETQYF. The CDR3 DNA is TGTGCCAGCAGCTTGGGGGTTGAGCGGGCCCAAGAGACCCAGTACTTC. Full variable domain (missing parts from reference TRBV5-4 and TRBJ2-5): ETGVTQSPTHLIKTRGQQVTLRCSSQSGHNTVSWYQQALGQGPQFIFQYYREEENGRGNFPPRFSGLQFPNYSSELNVNALELDDSALYLCASSLGVERAQETQYFGPGTRLLVL.

The V call is TRBV9, the J call TRBJ1-5; D possibly corresponds to TRBD1 (6 bases). Germline CDR1 reads SGDLS; CDR2 reads YYNGEE. V lost 4 bases and J lost 5, with 7 bases in between. CDR3 size: 12 residues. The CDR3 coding sequence is TGTGCCAGCAGCAAGGGGGATCAGCCCCAGCATTTT. Translated: CASSKGDQPQHF.

The V gene is TRBV10-3, the J gene TRBJ2-3; perhaps D is TRBD1 or TRBD2 (5 bases each). The CDR3 loop spans 14 amino acids. V gave up 3 bases and J gave up 0 bases, with 7 bases separating them. Germline V gives CDR1 ENHRY, CDR2 SYGVKD. CDR3 sequence (DNA): TGTGCCATCAGTGATCGGGACAGCACAGATACGCAGTATTTT. Translating it yields CAISDRDSTDTQYF.

The chain is built from TRBV7-9 and TRBJ1-2; D may be TRBD1 (5 bases). Germline CDR1 reads SEHNR; CDR2 reads FQNEAQ (reference sequence). The CDR3 totals 15 residues. The V end lost 7 bases, the J end lost 5 bases, and 20 bases lay between the germline ends. As DNA, the CDR3 is TGTGCCAGCACCCCTCAGAGCTCCGGGGGGTATGGCTACACCTTC. This translates into CASTPQSSGGYGYTF.

The chain joins TRBV7-2 to TRBJ2-7, with unresolved D. Germline V gene lookup returns CDR1 SGHTA and CDR2 FQGNSA. CDR3 length: 11 amino acids. V was cut by 7 bases and J by 3 bases, with 7 bases left in between. DNA for the CDR3: TGTGCCAGCACCCTCAACTACGAGCAGTACTTC. Protein: CASTLNYEQYF. The complete variable domain, with remaining parts taken from reference TRBV7-2 and TRBJ2-7, reads GAGVSQSPSNKVTEKGKDVELRCDPISGHTALYWYRQSLGQGLEFLIYFQGNSAPDKSGLPSDRFSAERTGGSVSTLTIQRTQQEDSAVYLCASTLNYEQYFGPGTRLTVT.

The CDR3 spells CAWSVLSGWDTEAFF. The CDR3 bases are TGTGCCTGGAGTGTACTGAGTGGGTGGGACACTGAAGCTTTCTTT. The V and J genes are TRBV30 and TRBJ1-1, with D unclear. The CDR3 covers 15 residues. The germline CDR1 and CDR2 sequences are GTSNPN and SVGIG (reference sequence). V was shortened by 0 bases and J by 3 bases, with 14 bases between the two germline ends. Based on the CDR3 plus reference TRBV30 and TRBJ1-1, the full variable domain is SQTIHQWPATLVQPVGSPLSLECTVEGTSNPNLYWYRQAAGRGLQLLFYSVGIGQISSEVPQNLSASRPQDRQFILSSKKLLLSDSGFYLCAWSVLSGWDTEAFFGQGTRLTVV.

Points on this clone: This CDR3 is also generated by other DNA sequences in the sample. The chain is built from TRBV30 and TRBJ1-3; the match to TRBD1 covers 8 bases. The V gene's germline CDR1 is GTSNPN and CDR2 SVGIG (reference sequence). V shed 2 bases and J 1 base; nucleotides not matched to a gene: 4. CDR3 length: 15 residues. CDR3 nucleotides: TGTGCCTGGAGTAGGACAGGGAGGTCTGGAAACACCATATATTTT. Amino acid sequence: CAWSRTGRSGNTIYF. Full variable domain (outside the CDR3, taken from reference TRBV30 and TRBJ1-3): SQTIHQWPATLVQPVGSPLSLECTVEGTSNPNLYWYRQAAGRGLQLLFYSVGIGQISSEVPQNLSASRPQDRQFILSSKKLLLSDSGFYLCAWSRTGRSGNTIYFGEGSWLTVV.